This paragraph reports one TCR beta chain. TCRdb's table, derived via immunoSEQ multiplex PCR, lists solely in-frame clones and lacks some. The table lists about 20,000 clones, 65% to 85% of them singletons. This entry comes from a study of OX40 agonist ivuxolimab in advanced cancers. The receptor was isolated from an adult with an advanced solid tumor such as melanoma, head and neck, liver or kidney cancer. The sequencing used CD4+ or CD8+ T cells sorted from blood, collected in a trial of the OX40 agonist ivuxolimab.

The CDR3 nucleotides are TGTGCCACCAGCAGAGATCGCGGAGTCCACGAGCAGTACTTC. Amino acid sequence: CATSRDRGVHEQYF. The chain joins TRBV15 to TRBJ2-7; D remains unclear. The CDR3 loop spans 14 amino acids. The germline V gene has CDR1 LNHNV and CDR2 YYDKDF (reference sequence). Trimming removed 0 bases from V and 5 bases from J, with 11 bases in between.